This TCR beta chain was identified during a study of Graves' ophthalmopathy and Graves' hyperthyroidism. Notes on the study in general: Ophthalmopathy progression was predicted with around 71% sensitivity and approximately 79% specificity.

The CDR3 covers 13 residues. The V end was cut by 7 bases, the J end by 2 bases, with 12 bases between. Looked up from germline, CDR1 is SGHTA and CDR2 is FQGNSA. Amplified TCR beta CDR3 regions were obtained using RNA transcripts as template. First-round RT-PCR with HTBI primers preceded a second-round multiplex PCR. Via MiXCR, TCRdb re-called the multiplex PCR reads, giving one row per CDR3 protein. The table shows 260,000 or so distinct CDR3 sequences, with 45% occurring only once. A word on this clonotype: The antigen is undetermined.

Moderate-to-severe activity, CAS at least 3, NOSPECS at least 4 and duration under 3 months characterized donors with ophthalmopathy. PBMCs were obtained from roughly 10 ml of fresh peripheral blood. The sequencing sample was made of peripheral blood. The receptor was derived from an adult man with Graves' ophthalmopathy. The rearrangement uses TRBV7-2 and TRBJ2-7; D unclear. CDR3 amino acids: CASIADTAYEQYF. CDR3 DNA: TGTGCCAGCATCGCTGACACCGCCTACGAGCAGTACTTC.